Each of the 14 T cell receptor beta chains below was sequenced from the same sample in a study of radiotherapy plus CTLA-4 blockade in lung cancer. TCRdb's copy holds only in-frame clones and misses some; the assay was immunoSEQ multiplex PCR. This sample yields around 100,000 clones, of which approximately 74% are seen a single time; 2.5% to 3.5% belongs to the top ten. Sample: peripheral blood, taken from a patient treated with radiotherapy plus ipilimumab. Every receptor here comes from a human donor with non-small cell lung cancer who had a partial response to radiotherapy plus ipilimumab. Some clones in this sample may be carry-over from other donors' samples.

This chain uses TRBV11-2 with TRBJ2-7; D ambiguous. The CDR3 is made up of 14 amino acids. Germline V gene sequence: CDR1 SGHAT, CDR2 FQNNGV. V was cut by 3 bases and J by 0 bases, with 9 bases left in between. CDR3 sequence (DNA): TGTGCCAGCAGCTTTGTGGCGGACTCCTACGAGCAGTACTTC. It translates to CASSFVADSYEQYF.

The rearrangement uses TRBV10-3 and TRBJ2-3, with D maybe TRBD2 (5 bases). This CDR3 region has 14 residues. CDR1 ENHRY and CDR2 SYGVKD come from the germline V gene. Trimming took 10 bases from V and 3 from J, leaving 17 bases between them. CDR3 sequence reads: CATSLWEITDTQYF. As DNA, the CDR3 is TGTGCCACTTCGCTCTGGGAGATAACAGATACGCAGTATTTT.

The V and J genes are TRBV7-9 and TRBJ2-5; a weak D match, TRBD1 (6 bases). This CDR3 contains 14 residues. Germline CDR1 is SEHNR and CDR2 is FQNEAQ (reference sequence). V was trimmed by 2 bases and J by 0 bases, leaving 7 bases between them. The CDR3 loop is CASSLTGYQETQYF. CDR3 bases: TGTGCCAGCAGCTTAACAGGGTACCAAGAGACCCAGTACTTC.

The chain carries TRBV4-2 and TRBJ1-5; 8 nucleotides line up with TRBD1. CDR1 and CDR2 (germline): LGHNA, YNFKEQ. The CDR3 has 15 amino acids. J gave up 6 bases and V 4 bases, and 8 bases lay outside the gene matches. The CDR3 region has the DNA TGTGCCAGCAGCCTACAGGGGGAAGGGAGTCAGCCCCAGCATTTT. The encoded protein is CASSLQGEGSQPQHF.

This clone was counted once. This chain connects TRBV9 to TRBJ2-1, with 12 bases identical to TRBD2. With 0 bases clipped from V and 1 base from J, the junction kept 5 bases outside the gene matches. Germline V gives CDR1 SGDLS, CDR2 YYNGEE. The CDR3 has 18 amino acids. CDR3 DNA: TGTGCCAGCAGCGTAGGAGGGACTAGCGGGCATTCCTACAATGAGCAGTTCTTC. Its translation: CASSVGGTSGHSYNEQFF.

The CDR3 DNA is TGTGCCAGCAGTTTATCCAGCGGAGAGCAGTTCTTC. This codes for CASSLSSGEQFF. The V and J genes are TRBV28 and TRBJ2-1, with D maybe TRBD2 (5 bases). Germline CDR1 MDHEN, CDR2 SYDVKM. V was pared by 1 base and J by 10 bases, with 8 bases between. This CDR3 region has 12 residues.

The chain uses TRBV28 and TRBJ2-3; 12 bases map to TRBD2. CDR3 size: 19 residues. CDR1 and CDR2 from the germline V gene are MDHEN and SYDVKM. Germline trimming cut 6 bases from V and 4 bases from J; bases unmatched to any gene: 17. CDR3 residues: CASRPQGGLAGGRADTQYF. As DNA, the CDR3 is TGTGCCAGCAGACCACAGGGAGGTCTAGCGGGGGGGAGGGCAGATACGCAGTATTTT.

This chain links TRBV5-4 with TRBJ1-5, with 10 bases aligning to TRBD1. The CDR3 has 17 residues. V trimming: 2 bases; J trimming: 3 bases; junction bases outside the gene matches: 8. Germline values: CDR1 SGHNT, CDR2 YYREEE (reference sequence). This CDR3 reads CASSLNFGTGVNQPQHF. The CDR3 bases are TGTGCCAGCAGCTTAAACTTCGGGACAGGGGTCAATCAGCCCCAGCATTTT.

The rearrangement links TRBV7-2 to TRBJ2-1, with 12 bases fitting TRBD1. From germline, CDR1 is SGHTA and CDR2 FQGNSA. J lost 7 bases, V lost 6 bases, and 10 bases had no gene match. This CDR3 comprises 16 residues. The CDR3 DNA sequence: TGTGCCAGCAGTCGGGGGGGACAGGGGGCATGGAATGAGCAGTTCTTC. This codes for CASSRGGQGAWNEQFF.

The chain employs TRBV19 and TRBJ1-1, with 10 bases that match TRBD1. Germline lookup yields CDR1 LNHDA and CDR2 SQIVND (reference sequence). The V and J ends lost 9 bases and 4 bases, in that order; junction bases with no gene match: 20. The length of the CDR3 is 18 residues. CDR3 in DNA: TGTGCCAGCCTGAATCGGGACAGGGGTCACCCCCGTGGCACTGAAGCTTTCTTT. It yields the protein CASLNRDRGHPRGTEAFF.

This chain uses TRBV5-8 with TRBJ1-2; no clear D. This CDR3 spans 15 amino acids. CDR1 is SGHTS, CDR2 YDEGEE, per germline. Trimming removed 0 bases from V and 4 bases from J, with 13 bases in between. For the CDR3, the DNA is TGTGCCAGCAGCTTGGGGGCAGGTGTAAGCTATGGCTACACCTTC. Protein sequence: CASSLGAGVSYGYTF.

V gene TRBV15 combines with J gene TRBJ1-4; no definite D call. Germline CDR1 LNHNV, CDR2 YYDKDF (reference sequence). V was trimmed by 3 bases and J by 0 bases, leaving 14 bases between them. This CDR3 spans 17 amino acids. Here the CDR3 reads CATSSAFGVATNEKLFF. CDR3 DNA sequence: TGTGCCACCAGCAGCGCGTTTGGAGTTGCAACTAATGAAAAACTGTTTTTT.

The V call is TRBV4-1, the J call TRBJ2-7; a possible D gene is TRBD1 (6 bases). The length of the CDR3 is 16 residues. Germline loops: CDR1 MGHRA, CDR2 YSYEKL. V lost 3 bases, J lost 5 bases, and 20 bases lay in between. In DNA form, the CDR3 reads TGCGCCAGCAGCCAGCGGACAGCGAGTTTTAGGGACGAGCAGTACTTC. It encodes CASSQRTASFRDEQYF.

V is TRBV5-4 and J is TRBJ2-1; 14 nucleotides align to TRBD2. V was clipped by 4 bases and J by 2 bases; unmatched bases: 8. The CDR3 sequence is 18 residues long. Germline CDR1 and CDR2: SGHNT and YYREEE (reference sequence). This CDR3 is CASSPSGLAGGAYNEQFF. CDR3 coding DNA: TGTGCCAGCAGCCCCTCCGGACTAGCGGGGGGTGCCTACAATGAGCAGTTCTTC.